The T cell receptor (beta chain) described here comes from a study of T-cell memory formation after mild COVID-19. Looking at the study overall: TCR clusters were mostly donor specific.

TCRdb independently ran MiXCR on the 5' RACE reads; one entry per CDR3 protein. This sample has 65,000 to 95,000 distinct CDR3 sequences, with 9.5% to 15% found just once. In germline, CDR1 is SGHTA, CDR2 FQGNSA. The CDR3 runs to 13 residues. Trimming removed 1 base from V and 2 bases from J, with 6 bases in between. The V gene is TRBV7-2, the J gene TRBJ2-7, with TRBD1 as a possible D gene (5 bases). The sequence came from a man younger than 35 who had mild COVID-19 (a few samples of this study predate the infection). Cell type and time point are not known. The sample was PBMCs or a T cell subset sorted from them (not recorded which). The CDR3 DNA is TGTGCCAGCAGCTTAGGACAGCCCTACGAGCAGTACTTC. Amino acids: CASSLGQPYEQYF.